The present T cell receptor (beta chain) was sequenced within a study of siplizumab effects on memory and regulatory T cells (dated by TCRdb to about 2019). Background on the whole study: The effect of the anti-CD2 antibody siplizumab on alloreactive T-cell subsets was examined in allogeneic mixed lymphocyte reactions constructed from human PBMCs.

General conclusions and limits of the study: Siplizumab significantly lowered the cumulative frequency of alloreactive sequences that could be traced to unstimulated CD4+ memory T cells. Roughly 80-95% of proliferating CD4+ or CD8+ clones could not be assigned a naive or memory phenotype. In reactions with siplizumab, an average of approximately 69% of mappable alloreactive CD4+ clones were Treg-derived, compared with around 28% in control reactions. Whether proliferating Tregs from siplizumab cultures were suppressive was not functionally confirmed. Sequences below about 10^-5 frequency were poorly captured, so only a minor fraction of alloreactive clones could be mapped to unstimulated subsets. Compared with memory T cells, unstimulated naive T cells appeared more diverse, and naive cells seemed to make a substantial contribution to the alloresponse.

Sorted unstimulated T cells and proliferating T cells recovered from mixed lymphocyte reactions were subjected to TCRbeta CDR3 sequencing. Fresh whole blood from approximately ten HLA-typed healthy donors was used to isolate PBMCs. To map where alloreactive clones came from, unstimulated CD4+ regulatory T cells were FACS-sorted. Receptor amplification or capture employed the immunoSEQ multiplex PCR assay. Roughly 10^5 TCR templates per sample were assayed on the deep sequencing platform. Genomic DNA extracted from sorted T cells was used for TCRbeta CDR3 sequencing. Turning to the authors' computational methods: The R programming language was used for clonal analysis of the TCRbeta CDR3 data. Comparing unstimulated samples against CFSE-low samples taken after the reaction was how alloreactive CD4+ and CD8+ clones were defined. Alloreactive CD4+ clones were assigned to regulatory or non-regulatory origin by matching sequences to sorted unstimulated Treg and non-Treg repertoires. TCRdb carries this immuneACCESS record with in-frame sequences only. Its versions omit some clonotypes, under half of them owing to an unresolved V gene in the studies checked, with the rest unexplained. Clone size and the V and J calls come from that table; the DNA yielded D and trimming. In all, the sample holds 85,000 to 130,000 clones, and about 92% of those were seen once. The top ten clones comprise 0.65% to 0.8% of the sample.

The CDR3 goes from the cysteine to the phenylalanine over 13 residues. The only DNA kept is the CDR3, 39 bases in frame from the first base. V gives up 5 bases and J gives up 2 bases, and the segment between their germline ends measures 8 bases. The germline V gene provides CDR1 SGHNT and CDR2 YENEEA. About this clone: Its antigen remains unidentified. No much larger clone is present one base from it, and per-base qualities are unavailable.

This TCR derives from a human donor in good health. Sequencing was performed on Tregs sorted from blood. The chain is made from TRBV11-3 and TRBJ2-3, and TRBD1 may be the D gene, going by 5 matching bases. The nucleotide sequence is TGTGCCAGCAGCGCACAGGTCACAGATACGCAGTATTTT. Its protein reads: CASSAQVTDTQYF. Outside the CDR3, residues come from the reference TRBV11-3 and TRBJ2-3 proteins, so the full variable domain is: EAGVVQSPRYKIIEKKQPVAFWCNPISGHNTLYWYLQNLGQGPELLIRYENEEAVDDSQLPKDRFSAERLKGVDSTLKIQPAELGDSAVYLCASSAQVTDTQYFGPGTRLTVL.